This T cell receptor (beta chain) was identified during a study of cytotoxic CD8 clonotypes in ibrutinib-treated CLL. The overall study: The study included roughly 10 relapsed/refractory and around 16 treatment-naive patients; roughly 17 had IGHV unmutated disease. Per sample, productive templates averaged about 240,000 and productive rearrangements averaged around 100,000. Study observations and caveats: An increase in clonality occurred at ibrutinib response, followed by a return toward baseline at progression. Shared public clonotypes were rare, and on treatment they either got smaller or stayed the same.

Measured with immunoSEQ multiplex PCR; TCRdb has only the in-frame clones, and not every one. Here the sample spans over 30,000 clones, roughly two thirds being singletons. In germline, CDR1 is SGHTA, CDR2 FQGNSA. Trimming took off 5 bases at V and 4 bases at J, with 21 bases between the two ends. The CDR3 totals 16 residues. Comment on this clone: Its antigen is still unknown.

The sequence was obtained from a human donor with chronic lymphocytic leukemia. Here the sequenced sample was PBMCs, taken at disease progression, from a patient treated with ibrutinib. The chain carries TRBV7-2 and TRBJ2-7, with D tentatively TRBD1 (6 bases). CDR3 protein: CASSPRPAGVSYEQYF. The CDR3 DNA is TGTGCCAGCAGCCCTAGGCCGGCAGGGGTTTCTTACGAGCAGTACTTC.